The clone carrying this TCR beta chain was counted only a few times. Clinical history reported by participants formed the basis on which cohorts were assigned. The source of the sample is a study of blood T cell repertoires in COVID-19. As for the study in general: PBMCs, B-cell-depleted T cells, or T cells were the source of the cDNA or gDNA that made up the material.

The V end lost 4 bases, the J end lost 3 bases, and 16 bases lay between the germline ends. The CDR3 spans 15 residues. Germline lookup yields CDR1 SGHRS and CDR2 YFSETQ. Original handling: Reference gene primers were amplified, and this amplification served to estimate nucleated cell counts. The data were produced by immunoSEQ multiplex PCR, yet TCRdb's version contains in-frame clones alone and is incomplete. Clonal size and the V and J genes are those of that table, whereas D and trimming came from the DNA. The sample has approximately 210,000 clones, about four fifths seen once; the top ten hold about 8.9%.

The clonotype comes from a woman between 50 and 59 years old with acute COVID-19. The genes are TRBV5-1 and TRBJ1-2; D gene ambiguous. Material: PBMCs or T cells enriched from blood (not recorded which). The CDR3 DNA is TGCGCCAGCAGCGTTTACGGTACCCCTGACTATGGCTACACCTTC. This gives the protein CASSVYGTPDYGYTF.